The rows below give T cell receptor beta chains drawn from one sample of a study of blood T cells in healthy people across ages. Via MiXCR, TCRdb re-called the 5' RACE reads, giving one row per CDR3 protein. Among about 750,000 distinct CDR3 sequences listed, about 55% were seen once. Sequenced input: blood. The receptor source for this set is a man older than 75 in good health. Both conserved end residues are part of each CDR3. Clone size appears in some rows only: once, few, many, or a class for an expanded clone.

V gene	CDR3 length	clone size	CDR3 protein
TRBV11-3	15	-	CASSVKEGPYNEQFF
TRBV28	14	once	CASSRGTALGGYTF
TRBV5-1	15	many	CASSLDGGGSYEQYF
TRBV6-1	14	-	CASSEAGQGVTQYF
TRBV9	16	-	CASSRDFRPFYNEQFF
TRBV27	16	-	CASRGLSGQRPTQQYF
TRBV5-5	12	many	CASTDSHRYAYF
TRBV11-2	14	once	CASTQTRLDYDQYF
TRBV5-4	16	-	CASSGNGGVSYNEQFF
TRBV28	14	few	CASSLATGRGAQYF
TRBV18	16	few	CASSRVNGGASLEQYF
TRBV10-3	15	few	CAISESHGTNYGYTF
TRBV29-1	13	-	CSAEGGQTYGQYF
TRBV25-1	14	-	CASSESGHLYEQYF